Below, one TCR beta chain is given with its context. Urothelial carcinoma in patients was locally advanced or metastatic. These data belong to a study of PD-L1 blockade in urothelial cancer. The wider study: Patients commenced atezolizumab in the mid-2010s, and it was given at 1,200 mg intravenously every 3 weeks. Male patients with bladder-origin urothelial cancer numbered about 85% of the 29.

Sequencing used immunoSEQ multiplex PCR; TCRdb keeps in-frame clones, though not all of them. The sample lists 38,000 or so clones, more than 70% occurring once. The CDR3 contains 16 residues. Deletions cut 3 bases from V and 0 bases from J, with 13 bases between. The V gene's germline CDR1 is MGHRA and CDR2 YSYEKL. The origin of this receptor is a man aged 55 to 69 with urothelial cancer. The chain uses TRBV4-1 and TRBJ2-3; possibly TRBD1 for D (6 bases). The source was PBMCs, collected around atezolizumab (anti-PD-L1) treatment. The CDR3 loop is CASSHDRKTSTDTQYF. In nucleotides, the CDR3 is TGCGCCAGCAGCCACGACAGGAAAACAAGCACAGATACGCAGTATTTT.